The present entry profiles one T cell receptor (beta chain) with its context. Its antigen is still unknown. The data derive from a study of T cells expressing NK-cell markers. Across the study: Sorted CD3+CD56+NKG2C+, CD3+CD56+NKG2C- and CD3+CD56-NKG2C+ T-cell subsets were beta-chain profiled.

General study points: In a handful of donors, these clonotypes also led the CD3+CD56-NKG2C+ fraction.

The CDR3 spans 14 residues. Germline V lookup: CDR1 SGHTA, CDR2 FQGNSA. Researchers built TCR beta cDNA using 5'RACE template switching with UMIs. TCRdb reanalyzed the 5' RACE reads, giving one entry per CDR3 protein sequence and no DNA. The sample's table shows 440,000 or so distinct CDR3 sequences. Sequencing input: blood T cells: a sorted CD56 or NKG2C T cell subset, CD4+ or CD8+ T cells, or bulk PBMC T cells (not recorded which). The V gene is TRBV7-2, the J gene TRBJ2-3. The source is a woman aged 18 to 69 in good health. CDR3 region: CASTLGILTDTQYF.